Listed here are 29 T cell receptor beta chains from one sample, sequenced in a study of blood T cell repertoires in COVID-19. Data came from immunoSEQ multiplex PCR; TCRdb stores just in-frame clones and leaves some out. The sample holds over 200,000 clones, just over 85% seen once. Source material: PBMCs or T cells enriched from blood (not recorded which). All receptors come from a man in his late teens or twenties who had recovered from COVID-19.

The chain is built from TRBV11-2 and TRBJ1-6; D uncertain. The length of the CDR3 is 16 residues. The V gene lost 2 bases and the J gene lost 15 bases, with 23 bases spanning the gap. Germline lookup yields CDR1 SGHAT and CDR2 FQNNGV. Written as DNA, the CDR3 is TGTGCCAGCAGCTTACCTTCTTATTATCTCGGCGGTGGCCTCCACTTT. Translated: CASSLPSYYLGGGLHF.

The CDR3: CAGLAGLSGELFF. Here the CDR3 DNA reads TGTGCCGGCCTAGCGGGACTCTCCGGGGAGCTGTTTTTT. The chain carries TRBV2 and TRBJ2-2, with 9 positions matching TRBD2. The CDR3 is 13 residues long. The trim removed 11 bases at V and 6 bases at J, leaving 7 bases unmatched. The germline gives CDR1 SNHLY, CDR2 FYNNEI.

This chain joins TRBV5-1 and TRBJ2-5, with D unclear. The CDR3 contains 13 residues. Germline values: CDR1 SGHRS, CDR2 YFSETQ. The V and J ends lost 2 bases and 1 base respectively, with 6 bases between them. CDR3 loop: CASSLLPQETQYF. The CDR3 coding sequence is TGCGCCAGCAGCTTACTTCCCCAAGAGACCCAGTACTTC.

The chain uses TRBV19 and TRBJ2-7, with 10 bases fitting TRBD2. Germline CDR1 reads LNHDA; CDR2 reads SQIVND (reference sequence). After removal of 4 bases from V and 3 bases from J, the junction contained 6 bases not matched to a gene. This CDR3 region has 15 residues. The CDR3 loop is CASSTRASGSYEQYF. The CDR3 coding sequence is TGTGCCAGTAGTACCCGGGCTAGCGGGAGCTACGAGCAGTACTTC.

The CDR3 spells CASSLVGQTYEQYF. The CDR3 DNA reads as TGTGCCAGCAGCCTGGTGGGCCAGACCTACGAGCAGTACTTC. The chain combines TRBV5-4 with TRBJ2-7; no definite D call. V was shortened by 4 bases and J by 2 bases, with 13 bases between the two germline ends. The CDR3 loop spans 14 amino acids. The germline V gene encodes CDR1 SGHNT and CDR2 YYREEE (reference sequence).

CDR3 sequence: CASSTEASDRGNQPQHF. In DNA form, the CDR3 reads TGTGCCAGTAGTACCGAAGCGTCAGACAGGGGAAATCAGCCCCAGCATTTT. J is TRBJ1-5 and V is TRBV19; TRBD1 matches at 8 bases. From germline, CDR1 is LNHDA and CDR2 SQIVND (reference sequence). Unmatched junction bases numbered 12, after V lost 4 bases and J lost 4 bases. CDR3 size: 17 residues.

V and J are TRBV11-2 and TRBJ2-7; D gene unclear. The CDR3 consists of 14 residues. Germline V gene lookup returns CDR1 SGHAT and CDR2 FQNNGV. V was trimmed by 5 bases and J by 0 bases, leaving 11 bases between them. CDR3 nucleotides: TGTGCCAGCAGCCCTAATTTTATCTCCTACGAGCAGTACTTC. The encoded protein is CASSPNFISYEQYF.

The gene calls are TRBV30 and TRBJ1-5, with D perhaps matching TRBD1 (6 bases). CDR3 size: 13 residues. Germline CDR1 reads GTSNPN; CDR2 reads SVGIG (reference sequence). The germline V and J ends were trimmed by 4 bases and 2 bases, with 9 bases remaining between them. The CDR3 coding sequence is TGTGCCTGGAACAGGGTCGGCAATCAGCCCCAGCATTTT. It specifies CAWNRVGNQPQHF. Combining the CDR3 with reference TRBV30 and TRBJ1-5 gives the whole variable domain SQTIHQWPATLVQPVGSPLSLECTVEGTSNPNLYWYRQAAGRGLQLLFYSVGIGQISSEVPQNLSASRPQDRQFILSSKKLLLSDSGFYLCAWNRVGNQPQHFGDGTRLSIL.

This chain joins TRBV7-9 and TRBJ2-2; D possibly corresponds to TRBD2 (5 bases). CDR1 is SEHNR, CDR2 FQNEAQ, per germline (reference sequence). V was clipped by 5 bases and J by 6 bases, with 7 bases between them. The CDR3 is 12 residues long. The CDR3 sequence: CASSLSAGELFF. CDR3 in DNA: TGTGCCAGCAGCCTTAGCGCCGGGGAGCTGTTTTTT.

The chain joins TRBV14 to TRBJ1-2; TRBD1 agrees at 7 bases. Germline-derived CDR1 and CDR2 are SGHDN and FVKESK. V lost 2 bases to trimming and J lost 1 base; unmatched junction nucleotides: 7. The CDR3 has 16 residues. Here the CDR3 reads CASSQLTGSSNYGYTF. CDR3 in DNA: TGTGCCAGCAGCCAACTGACAGGGTCCAGTAACTATGGCTACACCTTC. The variable domain in full, completed from reference TRBV14 and TRBJ1-2, reads EAGVTQFPSHSVIEKGQTVTLRCDPISGHDNLYWYRRVMGKEIKFLLHFVKESKQDESGMPNNRFLAERTGGTYSTLKVQPAELEDSGVYFCASSQLTGSSNYGYTFGSGTRLTVV.

This chain connects TRBV5-3 to TRBJ1-2; 8 bases are shared with TRBD1. TRBV5-3 is an ORF for which the function is uncertain. The CDR3 sequence is 18 residues long. Trimming at V came to 4 bases and at J to 3 bases, leaving 17 bases not matched to a gene. The CDR3 loop is CARSALRDRRHGYYGYTF. In nucleotides, the CDR3 is TGTGCCAGAAGCGCTCTCCGGGACAGGCGACACGGATACTATGGCTACACCTTC.

This chain links TRBV4-1 with TRBJ1-2; the D gene is possibly TRBD1 (6 bases). Germline V CDR1 and CDR2: MGHRA, YSYEKL. The CDR3 extends over 13 amino acids. Trimming removed 6 bases from V and 8 bases from J, with 16 bases in between. CDR3: CASSRRDTEGYTF. In nucleotides, the CDR3 is TGCGCCAGCAGTCGCCGGGACACGGAGGGCTACACCTTC.

V usage is TRBV6-5 and J usage is TRBJ1-5; 10 nucleotides agree with TRBD1. Germline loops: CDR1 MNHEY, CDR2 SVGAGI. The CDR3 contains 14 residues. With V trimmed by 4 bases and J by 5 bases, 2 bases remained unmatched. The DNA of the CDR3 is TGTGCCAGCAGTTCGGGACAGGGGTATCAGCCCCAGCATTTT. This codes for CASSSGQGYQPQHF.

The chain has TRBV30 and TRBJ1-2; D call uncertain. Looked up from germline, CDR1 is GTSNPN and CDR2 is SVGIG (reference sequence). The CDR3 covers 11 residues. The V gene lost 4 bases and the J gene lost 3 bases, with 6 bases spanning the gap. In DNA form, the CDR3 reads TGTGCCTGGATAACAGACTATGGCTACACCTTC. Its translation is CAWITDYGYTF. The full variable domain, with the rest looked up from reference TRBV30 and TRBJ1-2, is SQTIHQWPATLVQPVGSPLSLECTVEGTSNPNLYWYRQAAGRGLQLLFYSVGIGQISSEVPQNLSASRPQDRQFILSSKKLLLSDSGFYLCAWITDYGYTFGSGTRLTVV.

The chain is built from TRBV7-8 and TRBJ2-5, with a tentative D call TRBD2 (6 bases). The germline CDR1 and CDR2 sequences are SGHVS and FQNEAQ. CDR3 size: 15 residues. Trimming shortened V by 4 bases and J by 0 bases, and 12 bases separated the two germline ends. In DNA, the CDR3 is TGTGCCAGCAGCTCCCGCGGGGAGGACCAAGAGACCCAGTACTTC. Its protein is CASSSRGEDQETQYF.

The chain couples TRBV9 to TRBJ2-2; 10 bases match TRBD2. Per the germline V gene, CDR1 is SGDLS and CDR2 is YYNGEE. CDR3 length: 16 residues. V was clipped by 2 bases and J by 1 base; unmatched bases: 2. The CDR3 bases are TGTGCCAGCAGCGTGTCTAGCGGGGGGAACACCGGGGAGCTGTTTTTT. This gives the protein CASSVSSGGNTGELFF. The complete variable domain, with remaining parts taken from reference TRBV9 and TRBJ2-2, reads DSGVTQTPKHLITATGQRVTLRCSPRSGDLSVYWYQQSLDQGLQFLIQYYNGEERAKGNILERFSAQQFPDLHSELNLSSLELGDSALYFCASSVSSGGNTGELFFGEGSRLTVL.

V is TRBV19 and J is TRBJ2-4; 8 bases agree with TRBD1. CDR1 and CDR2 from the germline V gene are LNHDA and SQIVND (reference sequence). V lost 0 bases to trimming and J lost 8 bases; unmatched junction nucleotides: 3. The CDR3 extends over 14 amino acids. The CDR3 region has the DNA TGTGCCAGTAGTATAGACAGGGGGCGAGACATTCAGTACTTC. Its translation: CASSIDRGRDIQYF.

CDR3 nucleotides: TGTGCCAGCAGAGGAGCCGGGACAGGGGTTTACGAGCAGTACTTC. Translation gives CASRGAGTGVYEQYF. V is TRBV5-5 and J is TRBJ2-7, with TRBD1 identical over 10 bases. CDR3 size: 15 residues. Germline assignment: CDR1 SGHKS and CDR2 YYEKEE (reference sequence). The ends lost 5 bases at V and 4 bases at J; junction bases unmatched: 9.

The rearrangement uses TRBV19 and TRBJ2-1; 8 bases fit TRBD2. The CDR3 consists of 14 residues. Germline V gives CDR1 LNHDA, CDR2 SQIVND (reference sequence). J gave up 5 bases and V 2 bases, and 2 bases lay outside the gene matches. The DNA for the CDR3 is TGTGCCAGTAGTATACGGGGGGGCAACAATGAGCAGTTCTTC. Its translation: CASSIRGGNNEQFF.

The genes are TRBV30 and TRBJ1-5, with D perhaps matching TRBD1 (6 bases). The V and J ends lost 0 bases and 2 bases respectively, with 11 bases between them. This CDR3 spans 15 amino acids. Germline V gives CDR1 GTSNPN, CDR2 SVGIG (reference sequence). The CDR3 protein is CAWSVQGAGNQPQHF. DNA of the CDR3: TGTGCCTGGAGTGTACAGGGTGCGGGCAATCAGCCCCAGCATTTT.

The V and J genes are TRBV5-1 and TRBJ2-5; the D is unclear. CDR1 is SGHRS and CDR2 is YFSETQ in the germline V gene. The V end lost 2 bases, the J end lost 0 bases, and 8 bases lay between the germline ends. The CDR3 is 14 residues long. This chain's CDR3 is CASSFGSNQETQYF. In DNA form, the CDR3 reads TGCGCCAGCAGCTTCGGTTCGAACCAAGAGACCCAGTACTTC. The variable domain in full, completed from reference TRBV5-1 and TRBJ2-5, reads KAGVTQTPRYLIKTRGQQVTLSCSPISGHRSVSWYQQTPGQGLQFLFEYFSETQRNKGNFPGRFSGRQFSNSRSEMNVSTLELGDSALYLCASSFGSNQETQYFGPGTRLLVL.

The rearrangement links TRBV2 to TRBJ1-2; D may be TRBD1 (6 bases). Germline-derived CDR1 and CDR2 are SNHLY and FYNNEI. Deletions cut 7 bases from V and 7 bases from J, with 16 bases between. The CDR3 consists of 13 residues. The CDR3 is CASTRWGPAGYTF. The DNA for the CDR3 is TGTGCCAGCACCCGTTGGGGGCCTGCTGGCTACACCTTC. The entire variable domain, with the rest obtained from reference TRBV2 and TRBJ1-2, is as follows: EPEVTQTPSHQVTQMGQEVILRCVPISNHLYFYWYRQILGQKVEFLVSFYNNEISEKSEIFDDQFSVERPDGSNFTLKIRSTKLEDSAMYFCASTRWGPAGYTFGSGTRLTVV.

The chain has TRBV18 and TRBJ2-1; 7 bases are a match to TRBD2. CDR1 is KGHSH, CDR2 LQKENI, per germline. The CDR3 has 18 amino acids. The junction had 21 bases not matched to a gene; V was cut back by 6 bases and J by 7 bases. The CDR3 DNA reads as TGTGCCAGCTCCCAACGGGGAACTAGCGTGAGGGAACGGAATGAGCAGTTCTTC. Protein: CASSQRGTSVRERNEQFF.

The chain employs TRBV4-2 and TRBJ2-1; 8 nucleotides agree with TRBD1. Germline loops: CDR1 LGHNA, CDR2 YNFKEQ. CDR3 length equals 16 residues. The trim removed 0 bases at V and 5 bases at J, leaving 6 bases unmatched. The CDR3 region is CASSQEGRGPNNEQFF. The CDR3 region has the DNA TGTGCCAGCAGCCAAGAAGGCAGGGGGCCGAACAATGAGCAGTTCTTC.

The chain recombines TRBV7-9 with TRBJ2-1, with D possibly matching TRBD2 (5 bases). Germline assignment: CDR1 SEHNR and CDR2 FQNEAQ (reference sequence). The V and J ends lost 4 bases and 0 bases respectively, with 13 bases between them. This CDR3 spans 16 amino acids. This chain's CDR3 is CASSSEAASSYNEQFF. CDR3 coding DNA: TGTGCCAGCAGCTCCGAAGCGGCGAGCTCCTACAATGAGCAGTTCTTC.

The V call is TRBV18, the J call TRBJ2-1; TRBD2 matches at 12 bases. The CDR3 is 16 residues long. The V and J ends lost 0 bases and 6 bases, in that order; junction bases with no gene match: 3. Germline assignment: CDR1 KGHSH and CDR2 LQKENI. DNA for the CDR3: TGTGCCAGCTCACCACCCTCTAGCGGGGGGGGCAATGAGCAGTTCTTC. Translation: CASSPPSSGGGNEQFF. Supplemented by reference TRBV18 and TRBJ2-1, the full variable domain reads NAGVMQNPRHLVRRRGQEARLRCSPMKGHSHVYWYRQLPEEGLKFMVYLQKENIIDESGMPKERFSAEFPKEGPSILRIQQVVRGDSAAYFCASSPPSSGGGNEQFFGPGTRLTVL.

The chain's CDR3 is CASSDYDRVTYEQYF. CDR3 sequence (DNA): TGTGCCAGCAGTGATTACGACAGGGTCACCTACGAGCAGTACTTC. The J gene is TRBJ2-7, the V gene TRBV2; the match to TRBD1 covers 7 bases. This CDR3 has 15 amino acids. J lost 2 bases, V lost 3 bases, and 7 bases had no gene match. Germline V gene data show CDR1 as SNHLY and CDR2 as FYNNEI.

This chain uses TRBV3-1 (or the pseudogene TRBV3-2) with TRBJ1-1, with D perhaps matching TRBD1 (6 bases). The germline CDR1 and CDR2 sequences are LGHDT and YNNKEL (reference sequence). V lost 4 bases to trimming and J lost 1 base, with 16 bases between them. The CDR3 is 16 amino acids. The CDR3 spells CASSPFLRQENTEAFF. The CDR3 DNA sequence: TGTGCCAGCAGCCCGTTTCTGAGACAGGAGAACACTGAAGCTTTCTTT.

The gene calls are TRBV19 and TRBJ2-3; D may be TRBD2 (5 bases). The CDR3 sequence is 14 residues long. The germline V and J ends were trimmed by 10 bases and 3 bases, with 17 bases remaining between them. CDR1 LNHDA and CDR2 SQIVND come from the germline V gene (reference sequence). The CDR3 spells CATSSSPLTDTQYF. The CDR3 DNA is TGTGCCACCTCTAGCTCTCCGTTGACAGATACGCAGTATTTT.